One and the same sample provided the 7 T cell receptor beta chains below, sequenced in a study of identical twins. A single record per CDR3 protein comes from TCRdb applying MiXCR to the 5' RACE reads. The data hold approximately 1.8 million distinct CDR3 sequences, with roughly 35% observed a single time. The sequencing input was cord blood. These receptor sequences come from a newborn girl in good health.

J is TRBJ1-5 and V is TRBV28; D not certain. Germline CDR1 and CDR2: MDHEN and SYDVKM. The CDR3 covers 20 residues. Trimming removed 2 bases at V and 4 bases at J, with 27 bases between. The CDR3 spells CASSLARTSKQAGRNQPQHF. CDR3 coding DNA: TGTGCCAGCAGTTTAGCGCGCACCTCCAAGCAGGCGGGGAGGAATCAGCCCCAGCATTTT.

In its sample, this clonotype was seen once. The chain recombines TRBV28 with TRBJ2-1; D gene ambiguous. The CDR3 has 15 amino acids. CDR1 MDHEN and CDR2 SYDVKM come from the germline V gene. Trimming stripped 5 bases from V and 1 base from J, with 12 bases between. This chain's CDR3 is CASSGPLGSYNEQFF. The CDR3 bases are TGTGCCAGCAGTGGCCCCTTAGGGTCCTACAATGAGCAGTTCTTC.

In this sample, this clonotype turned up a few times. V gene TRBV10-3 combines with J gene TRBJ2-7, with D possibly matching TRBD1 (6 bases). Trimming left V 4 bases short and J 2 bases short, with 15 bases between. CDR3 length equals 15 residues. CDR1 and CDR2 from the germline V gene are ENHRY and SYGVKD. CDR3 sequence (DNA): TGTGCCATCAGTGGAGGACAGCAAAAGACCTACGAGCAGTACTTC. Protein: CAISGGQQKTYEQYF.

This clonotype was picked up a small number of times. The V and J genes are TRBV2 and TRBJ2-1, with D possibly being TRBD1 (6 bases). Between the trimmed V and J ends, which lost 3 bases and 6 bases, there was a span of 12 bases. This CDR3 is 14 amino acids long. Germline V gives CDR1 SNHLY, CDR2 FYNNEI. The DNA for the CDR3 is TGTGCCAGCAGTGAGCAGGGGCCTGGCAATGAGCAGTTCTTC. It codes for CASSEQGPGNEQFF.

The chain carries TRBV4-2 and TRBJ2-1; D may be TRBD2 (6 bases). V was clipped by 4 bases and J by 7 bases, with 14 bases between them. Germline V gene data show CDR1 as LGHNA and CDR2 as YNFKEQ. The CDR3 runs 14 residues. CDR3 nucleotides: TGTGCCAGCAGCCCGCACAAGGAGGGGAATGAGCAGTTCTTC. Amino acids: CASSPHKEGNEQFF.

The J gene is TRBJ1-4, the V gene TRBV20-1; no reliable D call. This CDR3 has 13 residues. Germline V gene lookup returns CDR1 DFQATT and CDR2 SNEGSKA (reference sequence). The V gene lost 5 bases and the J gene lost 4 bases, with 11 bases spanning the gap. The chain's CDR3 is CSASRTGNEKLFF. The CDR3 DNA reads TGCAGTGCTTCGCGGACGGGTAATGAAAAACTGTTTTTT.

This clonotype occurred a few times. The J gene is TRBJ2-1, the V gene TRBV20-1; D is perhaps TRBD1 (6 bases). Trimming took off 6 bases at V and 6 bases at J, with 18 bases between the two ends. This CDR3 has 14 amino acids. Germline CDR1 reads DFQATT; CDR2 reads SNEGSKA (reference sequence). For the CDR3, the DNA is TGCAGTGCGATCCTAACAGGGACCGGCAATGAGCAGTTCTTC. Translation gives CSAILTGTGNEQFF.